The rows below give T cell receptor beta chains drawn from one sample of a study of regulatory T cells in long-lasting Graves disease. TCRdb redid the calling of the multiplex PCR reads with MiXCR, one entry per CDR3 protein. The data hold about 450,000 distinct CDR3 sequences, with roughly 15% observed a single time. These same records also appear under a second study, on T cells in Graves' hyperthyroidism and ophthalmopathy.

The sample was peripheral blood mononuclear cells (PBMCs), taken at new diagnosis, from a patient treated with antithyroid drugs. The receptors were gathered from a woman aged 30 to 39 with Graves disease. Each CDR3 is given with its conserved first and last residue. Fields, in order: J gene, V gene, clone size, D gene, CDR3 protein, CDR3 DNA. D genes are given only for firm matches. The size field is filled for only some rows; it gives once, few, many or a size class.

>TRBJ2-2|TRBV11-2|many|-
CASSLELASGELFF
TGTGCCAGCAGCTTAGAACTTGCGTCCGGGGAGCTGTTTTTT
>TRBJ1-1|TRBV20-1|many|-
CSARDLNGRTEAFF
TGCAGTGCTAGAGATCTCAACGGTAGGACTGAAGCTTTCTTT
>TRBJ2-1|TRBV7-9|many|TRBD2
CASRPGLAGLHSYNEQFF
TGTGCCAGCAGACCGGGACTAGCGGGCCTACATTCCTACAATGAGCAGTTCTTC
>TRBJ1-1|TRBV7-8|many|-
CASSLEWGGDTEAFF
TGTGCCAGCAGCTTAGAGTGGGGAGGAGATACTGAAGCTTTCTTT
>TRBJ2-3|TRBV7-3|-|TRBD1
CASSLMSRTGFFHTQYF
TGTGCCAGCAGCTTAATGTCAAGGACAGGTTTCTTCCATACGCAGTATTTT
>TRBJ1-1|TRBV3-1|many|-
CASSPWGTEAFF
TGTGCCAGCAGCCCCTGGGGTACTGAAGCTTTCTTT
>TRBJ1-2|TRBV10-3|-|-
CAIREANYGYTF
TGTGCCATCAGGGAAGCCAACTATGGCTACACCTTC
>TRBJ1-3|TRBV7-2|few|-
CASSRGQGNTIYF
TGTGCCAGCAGCCGAGGACAGGGAAACACCATATATTTT
>TRBJ2-7|TRBV5-1|many|TRBD2
CASRRLAGVQEQYF
TGCGCCAGCAGGCGACTAGCGGGAGTGCAGGAGCAGTACTTC
>TRBJ2-7|TRBV16|-|TRBD1
CASSSRAGQGSRGSSYEQYF
TGTGCCAGCAGCTCCCGGGCGGGACAGGGGTCCCGGGGGAGCTCCTACGAGCAGTACTTC
>TRBJ1-2|TRBV28|-|-
CASSLPQDRIIGYGYTF
TGTGCCAGCAGTTTGCCGCAAGACAGGATAATTGGCTATGGCTACACCTTC
>TRBJ1-1|TRBV7-2|many|-
CASSLTDRLFPFF
TGTGCCAGCAGCTTGACAGACAGGCTTTTCCCTTTCTTT
>TRBJ1-5|TRBV15|-|-
CATSRSTGSNQPQHF
TGTGCCACCAGCAGGTCGACGGGTAGCAATCAGCCCCAGCATTTT
>TRBJ1-4|TRBV6-2/TRBV6-3|few|-
CASSDQPANEKLFF
TGTGCCAGCAGTGACCAACCGGCTAATGAAAAACTGTTTTTT
>TRBJ2-1|TRBV10-1|many|TRBD2
CASNAGLAGGGTGDEQFF
TGCGCCAGCAATGCGGGACTAGCGGGAGGAGGTACAGGGGATGAGCAGTTCTTC
>TRBJ2-1|TRBV28|many|-
CASSSEGYFGYNEQFF
TGTGCCAGCAGTTCCGAAGGGTATTTTGGCTACAATGAGCAGTTCTTC
>TRBJ2-7|TRBV7-9|-|TRBD2
CASSSSGRFSYEQYF
TGTGCCAGCAGCTCTAGCGGGAGGTTCTCCTACGAGCAGTACTTC
>TRBJ1-1|TRBV12-3/TRBV12-4|many|TRBD1
CASMGPTGGRAFF
TGTGCCAGCATGGGCCCTACAGGGGGCAGAGCTTTCTTT
>TRBJ2-5|TRBV7-3|-|TRBD1
CASSLNRGSETQYF
TGTGCCAGCAGCTTAAACAGGGGGTCGGAGACCCAGTACTTC
>TRBJ2-7|TRBV29-1|many|-
CSVEARGVYEQYF
TGCAGCGTTGAAGCTAGGGGAGTCTACGAGCAGTACTTC
>TRBJ2-7|TRBV2|many|TRBD1
CASWIGTGALEQYF
TGTGCCAGCTGGATTGGGACAGGGGCTTTGGAGCAGTACTTC
>TRBJ2-1|TRBV7-8|many|-
CASRARSDIYNEQFF
TGTGCCAGCAGAGCCAGGTCCGACATCTACAATGAGCAGTTCTTC
>TRBJ2-1|TRBV30|many|-
CVGLSSYNEQFF
TGTGTCGGACTGAGCTCCTACAATGAGCAGTTCTTC
>TRBJ2-1|TRBV7-2|many|TRBD2
CASSLGTSGSEQFF
TGTGCCAGCAGCCTCGGGACTAGCGGGAGTGAGCAGTTCTTC
>TRBJ2-1|TRBV2|many|TRBD2
CASSEGTSGNNEQFF
TGTGCCAGCAGTGAGGGGACTAGCGGCAACAATGAGCAGTTCTTC
>TRBJ2-2|TRBV5-5|-|-
CASSLTTQEANTGELFF
TGTGCCAGCAGCCTTACCACCCAGGAGGCGAACACCGGGGAGCTGTTTTTT
>TRBJ2-2|TRBV12-3/TRBV12-4|-|-
CASSTGTSNTGELFF
TGTGCCAGCAGCACCGGGACATCGAACACCGGGGAGCTGTTTTTT
>TRBJ2-1|TRBV6-2/TRBV6-3|few|TRBD1
CASRDRGYYNEQFF
TGTGCCAGCAGGGACAGGGGATACTACAATGAGCAGTTCTTC
>TRBJ2-3|TRBV29-1|-|-
CSVVARGSTDTQYF
TGCAGCGTTGTAGCTAGGGGGAGCACAGATACGCAGTATTTT
>TRBJ2-1|TRBV10-3|many|TRBD2
CAISEWTSGVYEQFF
TGTGCCATCAGTGAATGGACTAGCGGGGTCTATGAGCAGTTCTTC
>TRBJ2-1|TRBV2|many|TRBD2
CASSAQTSGSGDEQFF
TGTGCCAGCAGTGCCCAGACTAGCGGGAGCGGAGATGAGCAGTTCTTC
>TRBJ2-7|TRBV4-3|few|TRBD2
CASSQDYRGGPAGRYEQYF
TGCGCCAGCAGCCAAGATTACCGGGGGGGACCCGCAGGACGCTACGAGCAGTACTTC
>TRBJ2-1|TRBV20-1|many|TRBD2
CSARDTSGPSYNEQFF
TGCAGTGCTAGAGATACTAGCGGGCCCTCCTACAATGAGCAGTTCTTC
>TRBJ1-3|TRBV11-2|many|-
CASSFRARQTPGNTIYF
TGTGCCAGCAGCTTCCGGGCCCGCCAGACCCCGGGAAACACCATATATTTT
>TRBJ2-7|TRBV6-1|many|TRBD1
CASKGRDRYYEQYF
TGTGCCAGCAAAGGCCGGGACAGATACTACGAGCAGTACTTC
>TRBJ2-1|TRBV11-1|many|-
CASSSGRSSYNEQFF
TGTGCCAGCAGCTCCGGGCGGAGCTCCTACAATGAGCAGTTCTTC
>TRBJ2-7|TRBV11-2|-|TRBD2
CASSRGTSWGEQYF
TGTGCCAGCAGCCGAGGGACTAGTTGGGGTGAGCAGTACTTC
>TRBJ2-5|TRBV5-1|few|TRBD2
CASTIGASGGETQYF
TGCGCCAGCACCATTGGCGCTAGCGGCGGGGAGACCCAGTACTTC
>TRBJ2-7|TRBV20-1|-|-
CSAVSVSSYEQYF
TGCAGTGCCGTAAGCGTTTCCTCCTACGAGCAGTACTTC
>TRBJ2-7|TRBV13|many|-
CASSETGRGTTLEQYF
TGTGCCAGCAGTGAGACAGGGCGCGGGACTACGCTCGAGCAGTACTTC
>TRBJ2-2|TRBV7-2|-|TRBD2
CASSLALLAGVFGELFF
TGTGCCAGCAGCTTAGCCCTCCTAGCGGGGGTGTTTGGGGAGCTGTTTTTT
>TRBJ2-2|TRBV10-3|-|TRBD2
CAIRTGLAGLRETGELFF
TGTGCCATCAGGACGGGACTAGCGGGATTAAGAGAGACCGGGGAGCTGTTTTTT
>TRBJ2-5|TRBV16|few|TRBD2
CASTRSGKETQYF
TGTGCCAGCACACGGAGCGGGAAAGAGACCCAGTACTTC
>TRBJ1-2|TRBV5-1|many|-
CASSLPTANYGYTF
TGCGCCAGCAGCTTGCCCACAGCTAACTATGGCTACACCTTC
>TRBJ1-1|TRBV9|many|TRBD1
CASSPGTGADTEAFF
TGTGCCAGCAGCCCCGGGACAGGGGCGGACACTGAAGCTTTCTTT
>TRBJ1-2|TRBV29-1|few|-
CSVGNDSSRGYTF
TGCAGCGTTGGGAACGATTCGTCCCGTGGCTACACCTTC
>TRBJ1-1|TRBV27|many|-
CASRQGSEAFF
TGTGCCAGCAGACAGGGTTCCGAAGCTTTCTTT
>TRBJ2-7|TRBV3-1|many|TRBD2
CASSLGTSGGPSYEQYF
TGTGCCAGCAGCCTCGGGACTAGCGGGGGCCCCTCCTACGAGCAGTACTTC
>TRBJ1-2|TRBV3-1|many|TRBD1
CASSRLTGGRSYGYTF
TGTGCCAGCAGCCGATTAACAGGGGGGAGGTCTTATGGCTACACCTTC
>TRBJ2-3|TRBV11-2|many|-
CASSLGSTQDTQYF
TGTGCCAGCAGCTTAGGGTCGACCCAAGATACGCAGTATTTT
>TRBJ2-7|TRBV30|many|-
CAWGTADEQYF
TGTGCCTGGGGGACCGCGGACGAGCAGTACTTC
>TRBJ1-2|TRBV12-5|-|-
CASGLSGGGYTF
TGTGCTAGTGGTTTGTCGGGGGGTGGCTACACCTTC
>TRBJ1-3|TRBV20-1|-|-
CSARDPYSGNTIYF
TGCAGTGCTAGAGATCCCTACTCTGGAAACACCATATATTTT
>TRBJ2-5|TRBV7-9|few|-
CASSLFRSGGDQETQYF
TGTGCCAGCAGCTTATTCAGGAGCGGAGGGGACCAAGAGACCCAGTACTTC
>TRBJ1-1|TRBV18|many|-
CASSPLLTGGDTEAFF
TGTGCCAGCTCACCACTCCTAACAGGAGGGGACACTGAAGCTTTCTTT
>TRBJ2-1|TRBV12-3/TRBV12-4|many|TRBD2
CASSSLAGVAYNEQFF
TGTGCCAGCAGTTCCCTAGCGGGAGTGGCCTACAATGAGCAGTTCTTC
>TRBJ2-5|TRBV11-2|many|TRBD1
CASSLVLRGPQETQYF
TGTGCCAGCAGCTTAGTGCTGAGGGGGCCTCAAGAGACCCAGTACTTC
>TRBJ2-5|TRBV9|-|-
CTSSVGTGQETQYF
TGTACCAGCAGCGTGGGAACGGGGCAAGAGACCCAGTACTTC
>TRBJ2-7|TRBV2|many|-
CASSEWIEPYEQYF
TGTGCCAGCAGTGAATGGATAGAGCCCTACGAGCAGTACTTC
>TRBJ2-3|TRBV11-3|-|TRBD2
CASSLSGTSGPLRRPDTQYF
TGTGCCAGCAGCTTATCCGGGACTAGCGGGCCGCTGAGGAGGCCAGATACGCAGTATTTT